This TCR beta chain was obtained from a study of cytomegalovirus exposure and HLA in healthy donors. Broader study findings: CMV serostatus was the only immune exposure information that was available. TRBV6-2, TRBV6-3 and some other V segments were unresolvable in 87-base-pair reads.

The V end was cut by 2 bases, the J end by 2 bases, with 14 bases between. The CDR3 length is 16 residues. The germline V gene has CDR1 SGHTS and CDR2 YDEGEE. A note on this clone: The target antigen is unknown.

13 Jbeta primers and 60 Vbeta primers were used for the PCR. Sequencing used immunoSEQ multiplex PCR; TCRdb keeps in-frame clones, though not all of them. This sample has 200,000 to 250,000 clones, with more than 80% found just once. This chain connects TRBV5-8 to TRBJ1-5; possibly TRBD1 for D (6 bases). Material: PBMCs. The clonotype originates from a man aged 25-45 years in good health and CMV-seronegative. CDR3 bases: TGTGCCAGCAGCTTTACAGGGAGTTGGGGCAATCAGCCCCAGCATTTT. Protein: CASSFTGSWGNQPQHF.